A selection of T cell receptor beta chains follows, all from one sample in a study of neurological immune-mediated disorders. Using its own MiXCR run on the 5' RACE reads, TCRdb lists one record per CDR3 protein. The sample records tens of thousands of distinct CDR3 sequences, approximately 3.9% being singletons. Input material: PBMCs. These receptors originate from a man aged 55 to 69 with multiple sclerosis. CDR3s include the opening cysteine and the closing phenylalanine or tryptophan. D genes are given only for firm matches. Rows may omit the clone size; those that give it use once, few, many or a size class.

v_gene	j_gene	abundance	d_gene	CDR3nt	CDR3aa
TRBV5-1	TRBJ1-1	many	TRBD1	TGCGCCAGCACGATTCCAGGGGGAGCGACTGAAGCTTTCTTT	CASTIPGGATEAFF
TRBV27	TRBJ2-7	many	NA	TGTGCCAGCAGTTCGGCGTTATTTTCGTACGAGCAGTACTTC	CASSSALFSYEQYF
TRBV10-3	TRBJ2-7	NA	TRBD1	TGTGCCATCAGTGGCGGGACAGGGACCCACGAGCAGTACTTC	CAISGGTGTHEQYF
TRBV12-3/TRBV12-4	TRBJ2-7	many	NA	TGTGCCAGCAGTATTATGAGAACGGACGAGCAGTACTTC	CASSIMRTDEQYF
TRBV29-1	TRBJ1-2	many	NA	TGCAGCGTTACAGGGCGTCGAGAGTCTGGGTATGGCTACACCTTC	CSVTGRRESGYGYTF
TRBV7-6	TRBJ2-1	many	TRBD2	TGTGCCAGCAGCTCCGAAACCGGGACTAGCGGGAGGGAGCAGTTCTTC	CASSSETGTSGREQFF
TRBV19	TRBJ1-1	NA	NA	TGTGCCAGTAGTAACAACAGGAACACTGAAGCTTTCTTT	CASSNNRNTEAFF
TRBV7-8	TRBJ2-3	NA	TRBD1	TGTGCCAGCAGCTCCAAGGACAGGATGGATACGCAGTATTTT	CASSSKDRMDTQYF
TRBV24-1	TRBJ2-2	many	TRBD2	TGTGCCACCAGTGATCCGCTTGGGGAACAACTAGCGGGAGGTAACACCGGGGAGCTGTTTTTT	CATSDPLGEQLAGGNTGELFF
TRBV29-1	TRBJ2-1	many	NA	TGCAGCGTCTCCGGGAGTATAGACAATGAGCAGTTCTTC	CSVSGSIDNEQFF
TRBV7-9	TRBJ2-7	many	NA	TGTGCCAGCCTCAAGGAACGGGCAGGGATAGAACCCTACGAGCAGTACTTC	CASLKERAGIEPYEQYF
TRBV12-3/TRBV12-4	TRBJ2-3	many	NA	TGTGCCAGCACCCTCTCTTATACGCAGTATTTT	CASTLSYTQYF
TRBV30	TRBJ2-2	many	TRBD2	TGTGCCCTCGGACTAGCCCCGCCTTTGAACACCGGGGAGCTGTTTTTT	CALGLAPPLNTGELFF
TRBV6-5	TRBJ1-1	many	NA	TGTGCCAGCAGTTACTTGGGGAACACTGAAGCTTTCTTT	CASSYLGNTEAFF
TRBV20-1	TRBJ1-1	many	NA	TGCAGTGCTAGAGTTGGGGAACCCAAATCTCCTAACACTGAAGCTTTCTTT	CSARVGEPKSPNTEAFF
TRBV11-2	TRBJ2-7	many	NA	TGTGCCAGCAGCTTAGATCTCCTGGGTTACGAGCAGTACTTC	CASSLDLLGYEQYF
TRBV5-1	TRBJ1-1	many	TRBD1	TGCGCCAGCAGCGCAGCCGGGACAGGGGACGCTTTCTTT	CASSAAGTGDAFF
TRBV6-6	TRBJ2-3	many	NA	TGTGCCAGCAAGGGGCAAGTGGAAGATACGCAGTATTTT	CASKGQVEDTQYF